This TCR beta chain was found in a study of beta chain features in type 1 diabetes listed by TCRdb under 2018. About the full investigation: Patients and healthy donors did not differ in mean age, gender distribution, total cell number or subset yield. Across all samples, 107,917,701 sorted cells were examined, and cell number per subset correlated strongly with RNA yield. The study compared the TCRB repertoires of sorted circulating CD4+ T cell subsets in recently diagnosed type 1 diabetes patients with those in matched healthy donors. Regulatory and stem cell-like memory subsets were obtained from only 8 patients and roughly 8 healthy donors, while naive and central memory subsets were obtained from all 28 donors.

In regard to this clone: What this receptor recognizes is not known. It has no much larger one-base neighbor in the sample; base qualities were not kept.

The High Capacity cDNA Reverse Transcription Kit was used to reverse transcribe all of the isolated RNA, meaning that expressed TCRB transcripts were what got sequenced. Deep immunoSEQ sequencing was applied to naive, central memory and regulatory T cell samples, giving an average of roughly 3.5 million total reads per sample. Sorted cells were lysed in RLT buffer and RNA was extracted with DNase-treated RNeasy Micro or Mini kits, depending on cell number. To prevent cross-contamination, each cell subset was processed individually, whereas patient and healthy donor samples were processed jointly. The immunoSEQ multiplex PCR was used to amplify TCRB sequences from cDNA, yielding 87-bp fragments that span the CDR3 region. Sequencing of the amplicons was done on the Illumina HiSeq platform. In the source study's methods: PCR bias was computationally corrected using synthetic template baselines, reads within Hamming distance 2 were collapsed, and singletons that could not be merged were discarded. By aligning reads against IMGT, V, D and J genes, CDR3 length, and insertions or deletions at six rearrangement sites were assigned. Within each subset, clonotype counts were normalized to the number of sorted cells before true diversity and Gini coefficients were calculated with the tcR R package. The overlap coefficient, calculated on TCRB nucleotide sequences, was used to measure repertoire sharing. Out-of-frame TCRB sequences from naive cells were analyzed to stand in for the pre-selection repertoire. Sourced from immuneACCESS, this table was stored by TCRdb with only in-frame sequences that have V and J called. A share of the clones is absent; for the studies checked, an unresolved V gene accounts for under half, and the remainder has no known explanation. V and J calls and clone size come straight from that table; D and trimming were deduced from the DNA. This sample holds about 250,000 clones; less than 15% were observed only once. Clones ranked in the top ten supply more than 0.02% of the sample.

Study-wide conclusions, independent of this receptor: Because cDNA was sequenced instead of genomic DNA, activated cells with high expression could be over-represented, although the groups did not differ in activation or CD3 levels. Naive, central memory and regulatory TCRB repertoires appeared more similar among patients than among healthy donors. Only small numbers of individuals were included in the HLA sub-analyses, which left unresolved whether HLA type had any influence on TCRB rearrangement. A moderate but significant shortening of TCRB CDR3 length was observed in type 1 diabetes patients in all four CD4+ subsets. At VDJ recombination sites, type 1 diabetes patients had fewer insertions and more deleted nucleotides, which implies abnormalities in thymic rearrangement. Shorter templates might be favored by PCR, yet because patient and control samples were amplified and corrected together, any such skew would affect both groups equally.

Each donor gave one peripheral blood draw, approximately 100 mL on average, collected into heparinised tubes. A BD FACSAria II and a panel including CD45RO, CCR7, CD25, CD127, CD95 and CD27 were used to sort naive, central memory, regulatory and stem cell-like memory CD4+ T cells. All sorted populations exceeded 98% purity. PBMCs were separated immediately by Lymphoprep density gradient centrifugation and were stained directly, without being cultured. So that batch effects would be minimized, each experiment stained and sorted samples in pairs, pairing one healthy donor with one patient. The germline V gene sets CDR1 to KGHSH and CDR2 to LQKENI. The CDR3 spans 15 residues, from the cysteine through the phenylalanine. Kept here is only the CDR3 DNA, which spans 45 bases and is read in frame from base 1. The V end loses 1 base and the J end loses 8 bases, and a stretch of 14 bases separates them.

The sequencing sample was made of naive CD4+ T cells from blood. This specimen's cell subset or site label, per the study, means: true naive CD4+ T cells. The source of this sequence is a woman in her thirties or forties in good health. Rearrangement joined TRBV18 to TRBJ1-4; the D gene is perhaps TRBD1, from 6 matching bases. The CDR3 protein sequence reads: CASSPRDPQGEKLFF. The nucleotides read TGTGCCAGCTCACCACGGGACCCTCAGGGGGAAAAACTGTTTTTT.